The clone carrying this T cell receptor beta chain was seen at least ten times. These data belong to a study of T cell repertoires in cytomegalovirus infection. Turning to the study itself: Public TCR beta signatures marked donors with CMV infection and the matching HLA.

The ends lost 6 bases at V and 2 bases at J; junction bases unmatched: 9. This CDR3 comprises 15 residues. The germline V gene has CDR1 SGHVS and CDR2 FQNEAQ. TCRdb processed the reads anew with MiXCR; each CDR3 protein has one entry. The repertoire holds roughly 310,000 distinct CDR3 sequences, with under 20% as singletons. This clonotype was sampled from a human donor in good health (CMV status not recorded). Some clones in this sample may be carry-over from other donors' samples. Material: PBMCs. The chain recombines TRBV7-8 with TRBJ1-2; 7 nucleotides match TRBD1. The CDR3, as DNA: TGTGCCAGCAGTCATACCGGGACAGCGAACTATGGCTACACCTTC. Protein: CASSHTGTANYGYTF.